These T cell receptor beta chains were read from a single sample in a study of T cells in Graves' hyperthyroidism and ophthalmopathy. TCRdb reprocessed the multiplex PCR reads with MiXCR, giving one entry per CDR3 protein. This table has approximately 400,000 distinct CDR3 sequences, more than 20% appearing once. The sequenced sample was blood. These receptors were taken from a man in his fifties with Graves' hyperthyroidism. The CDR3 runs from the conserved cysteine through the conserved F or W.

CDR3aa,len,j_gene,v_gene
CASSFGTSQPQHF,13,TRBJ1-5,TRBV12-3/TRBV12-4
CASSFLQGRGNQPQHF,16,TRBJ1-5,TRBV28
CASSLFSGRLDEQYF,15,TRBJ2-7,TRBV7-6
CAISLRETDTQYF,13,TRBJ2-3,TRBV10-3
CASSWDSSYQPQHF,14,TRBJ1-5,TRBV7-8
CASSPPSGSNQPQHF,15,TRBJ1-5,TRBV2
CASSKAGGQETQYF,14,TRBJ2-5,TRBV12-3/TRBV12-4
CASENSGSYQPQHF,14,TRBJ1-5,TRBV6-1
CASSSGQSNWQPQHF,15,TRBJ1-5,TRBV19
CASSVQGWYEQYF,13,TRBJ2-7,TRBV6-1
CASSSVYYGYTF,12,TRBJ1-2,TRBV28
CAKNTPVQASLLAGKNEQFF,20,TRBJ2-1,TRBV10-3
CASSHGRFLEQYF,13,TRBJ2-7,TRBV11-3
CASSEGPRLAVLDTQYF,17,TRBJ2-3,TRBV6-1
CASSLIQGWNTGELFF,16,TRBJ2-2,TRBV12-3/TRBV12-4
CASSPTSGRYYNEQFF,16,TRBJ2-1,TRBV27
CSARELALNTDTQYF,15,TRBJ2-3,TRBV20-1
CASSPTSVGNIQYF,14,TRBJ2-4,TRBV27
CASSISGRGSYGYTF,15,TRBJ1-2,TRBV19
CASSLALSAGMLETQYF,17,TRBJ2-5,TRBV7-6
CASSYGQVNTEAFF,14,TRBJ1-1,TRBV6-1
CASRVFGTEAFF,12,TRBJ1-1,TRBV2
CASDWTTTPLYEQYF,15,TRBJ2-7,TRBV6-2/TRBV6-3
CASSQGSGSSYEQYF,15,TRBJ2-7,TRBV3-1
CSADGLAGEDTQYF,14,TRBJ2-3,TRBV20-1
CSASLAQIDTQYF,13,TRBJ2-3,TRBV20-1
CASSSSRTSGRSYNEQFF,18,TRBJ2-1,TRBV7-9
CSGEARVGKTQYF,13,TRBJ2-5,TRBV29-1
CASSSKRGTRRSYEQYF,17,TRBJ2-7,TRBV11-3
CAIHEGAGASYNEQYF,16,-,TRBV10-3
CASSGLIGNQPQHF,14,TRBJ1-5,TRBV27
CASSELKETQYF,12,TRBJ2-5,TRBV6-1
CASSDTGTNYNEQFF,15,TRBJ2-1,TRBV7-9
CASEREGADTQYF,13,TRBJ2-3,TRBV5-1
CASSLGRESTEAFF,14,TRBJ1-1,TRBV5-4
CASSRDRVGEQFF,13,TRBJ2-1,TRBV7-3
CASSPGQSFYGYTF,14,TRBJ1-2,TRBV12-3/TRBV12-4
CASGLAGGSGANVLTF,16,TRBJ2-6,TRBV12-3/TRBV12-4
CASSFSPGEHNEQFF,15,TRBJ2-1,TRBV27
CASSTNLWDIPNYGYTF,17,TRBJ1-2,TRBV19
CASSLVGLVANNEQFF,16,TRBJ2-1,TRBV11-2